A single sample is the source of the 21 T cell receptor beta chains below, sequenced in a study of tumor-infiltrating lymphocytes in localized non-small cell lung cancer. Using immunoSEQ multiplex PCR, the repertoire was profiled, and TCRdb retains in-frame clones only, with some absent. The sample holds 9,500 or so clones, about two thirds seen once. The sample consisted of lung tumor tissue. These receptors were obtained from a human donor with non-small cell lung cancer.

J is TRBJ2-6 and V is TRBV5-1, with 9 bases aligning to TRBD1. J gave up 3 bases and V 4 bases, and 2 bases lay outside the gene matches. The CDR3 contains 15 residues. Germline V gene data show CDR1 as SGHRS and CDR2 as YFSETQ. The CDR3 region has the DNA TGCGCCAGCAGCCGGACAGGGGATGGGGCCAACGTCCTGACTTTC. This gives the protein CASSRTGDGANVLTF.

The V call is TRBV15, the J call TRBJ2-1; D assignment may be TRBD1 or TRBD2 (6 bases each). V was trimmed by 5 bases and J by 4 bases, leaving 9 bases between them. The CDR3 loop spans 13 amino acids. The germline V gene encodes CDR1 LNHNV and CDR2 YYDKDF (reference sequence). The CDR3 nucleotides are TGTGCCACCAGCGGGGGGCGGTACAATGAGCAGTTCTTC. Translation gives CATSGGRYNEQFF.

The J gene is TRBJ1-4, the V gene TRBV6-5; possibly TRBD1 for D (6 bases). V was shortened by 0 bases and J by 7 bases, with 12 bases between the two germline ends. CDR3 size: 15 residues. Germline V gene data show CDR1 as MNHEY and CDR2 as SVGAGI. The CDR3 nucleotides read TGTGCCAGCAGTTACTCGGGGGGGGCAGGTGAAAAACTGTTTTTT. The encoded protein is CASSYSGGAGEKLFF.

In this sample, this clone is medium-sized (0.01 to 0.1%). J is TRBJ2-7 and V is TRBV7-9, with D uncertain. The CDR3 extends over 15 amino acids. Per germline, CDR1 SEHNR and CDR2 FQNEAQ (reference sequence). V lost 5 bases to trimming and J lost 1 base, with 15 bases between them. The DNA for the CDR3 is TGTGCCAGCAGCAAAGGTCCCTCAGAGTCCTACGAGCAGTACTTC. Its translation is CASSKGPSESYEQYF.

This rearrangement joins TRBV7-2 to TRBJ2-3, with TRBD2 matching 7 bases. CDR3 size: 16 residues. The V gene's germline CDR1 is SGHTA and CDR2 FQGNSA. The V segment lost 8 bases and the J segment 2 bases; nucleotides outside the gene matches: 13. The CDR3 sequence: CASRYTGTTNTDTQYF. The CDR3 coding sequence is TGTGCCAGCCGCTATACCGGGACTACCAACACAGATACGCAGTATTTT.

V is TRBV10-3 and J is TRBJ2-6; 7 nucleotides agree with TRBD1. The J segment lost 1 base and the V segment lost 4 bases, leaving 7 bases of the junction unmatched. Germline CDR1 ENHRY, CDR2 SYGVKD. The CDR3 length is 17 residues. DNA of the CDR3: TGTGCCATCAGTGTCTGGACAGGAAAATCTGGGGCCAACGTCCTGACTTTC. It is translated as CAISVWTGKSGANVLTF.

The chain is built from TRBV6-5 and TRBJ2-7; 7 bases are shared with TRBD1. V was clipped by 8 bases and J by 3 bases; unmatched bases: 10. The CDR3 contains 14 residues. Germline CDR1 and CDR2: MNHEY and SVGAGI. CDR3 loop: CASPSGTANYEQYF. The CDR3 DNA sequence: TGTGCCAGCCCTTCCGGGACAGCCAACTACGAGCAGTACTTC.

The genes are TRBV5-8 and TRBJ1-1; weak D call: TRBD1 (6 bases). The ends were cut back, 0 bases at V and 4 bases at J, with 10 bases in the middle. The germline V gene has CDR1 SGHTS and CDR2 YDEGEE. The CDR3 contains 14 residues. The CDR3 reads CASSLVGAVTEAFF. The CDR3 nucleotides read TGTGCCAGCAGCTTGGTGGGGGCCGTCACTGAAGCTTTCTTT. Supplemented by reference TRBV5-8 and TRBJ1-1, the full variable domain reads EAGVTQSPTHLIKTRGQQATLRCSPISGHTSVYWYQQALGLGLQFLLWYDEGEERNRGNFPPRFSGRQFPNYSSELNVNALELEDSALYLCASSLVGAVTEAFFGQGTRLTVV.

This chain links TRBV14 with TRBJ1-1; D might be TRBD1 (5 bases). Per germline, CDR1 SGHDN and CDR2 FVKESK. V dropped 0 bases and J dropped 4 bases, with 9 bases sitting between them. This CDR3 region has 14 residues. The CDR3 coding sequence is TGTGCCAGCAGCCAAGATCTGAGGGGCACTGAAGCTTTCTTT. Encoded protein: CASSQDLRGTEAFF.

The chain links TRBV5-1 to TRBJ1-1, with a tentative D call TRBD1 (5 bases). CDR1 and CDR2 from the germline V gene are SGHRS and YFSETQ. This CDR3 has 15 amino acids. V was clipped by 6 bases and J by 4 bases, with 19 bases between them. CDR3 DNA: TGCGCCAGCACATCTCTTGCAGGGACGGCCACTGAAGCTTTCTTT. This gives the protein CASTSLAGTATEAFF.

The chain carries TRBV7-8 and TRBJ2-5; 7 nucleotides align to TRBD1. Germline V gene sequence: CDR1 SGHVS, CDR2 FQNEAQ. J gave up 2 bases and V 3 bases, and 3 bases lay outside the gene matches. CDR3 size: 14 residues. The CDR3 loop reads CASSLTGLQETQYF. The CDR3 DNA is TGTGCCAGCAGCTTGACAGGGTTACAAGAGACCCAGTACTTC.

CDR3 nucleotides: TGCGCCAGCAGCTCGACAGGACGGGATGAAAAACTGTTTTTT. Protein product: CASSSTGRDEKLFF. This rearrangement joins TRBV5-1 to TRBJ1-4; D is perhaps TRBD1 (6 bases). The germline V and J ends were trimmed by 3 bases and 6 bases, with 12 bases remaining between them. From germline, CDR1 is SGHRS and CDR2 YFSETQ. The CDR3 length is 14 residues.

The CDR3 protein is CASSLGDGYEQYF. The CDR3 DNA reads as TGTGCCAGCAGCTTAGGGGATGGTTACGAGCAGTACTTC. The V call is TRBV7-9, the J call TRBJ2-7; D is uncertain. V lost 1 base to trimming and J lost 4 bases, with 8 bases between them. Germline V gene lookup returns CDR1 SEHNR and CDR2 FQNEAQ (reference sequence). CDR3 length equals 13 residues. Combining the CDR3 with reference TRBV7-9 and TRBJ2-7 gives the whole variable domain DTGVSQNPRHKITKRGQNVTFRCDPISEHNRLYWYRQTLGQGPEFLTYFQNEAQLEKSRLLSDRFSAERPKGSFSTLEIQRTEQGDSAMYLCASSLGDGYEQYFGPGTRLTVT.

The chain has TRBV6-5 and TRBJ2-7, with 9 positions matching TRBD2. Germline lookup yields CDR1 MNHEY and CDR2 SVGAGI. Trimming at V came to 1 base and at J to 0 bases, leaving 4 bases not matched to a gene. The CDR3 loop spans 16 amino acids. In DNA, the CDR3 is TGTGCCAGCAGTTACTGGGCGGGGGGGAGCTCCTACGAGCAGTACTTC. Translating it yields CASSYWAGGSSYEQYF.

In DNA, the CDR3 is TGTGCCAGCAGCTTAGACTACGAGCAGTACTTC. The encoded protein is CASSLDYEQYF. V gene TRBV7-2 combines with J gene TRBJ2-7; D is undetermined. The CDR3 is made up of 11 amino acids. Per the germline V gene, CDR1 is SGHTA and CDR2 is FQGNSA. Deletions cut 1 base from V and 3 bases from J, with 1 base between.

This rearrangement joins TRBV6-6 to TRBJ1-1; D remains unclear. Trimming shortened V by 6 bases and J by 11 bases, and 16 bases separated the two germline ends. This CDR3 region has 12 residues. Germline V gene lookup returns CDR1 MNHNY and CDR2 SVGAGI (reference sequence). The CDR3: CASSTRTPGAFF. In nucleotides, the CDR3 is TGTGCCAGCAGCACCCGGACCCCGGGGGCTTTCTTT.

This chain connects TRBV6-5 to TRBJ1-5, with D possibly TRBD1 on 5 matching bases. CDR1 and CDR2 (germline): MNHEY, SVGAGI. V was cut by 0 bases and J by 5 bases, with 11 bases left in between. The CDR3 has 15 amino acids. The CDR3 sequence is CASSYSTGGDQPQHF. CDR3 nucleotide sequence: TGTGCCAGCAGTTACTCGACGGGGGGGGATCAGCCCCAGCATTTT.

V is TRBV5-6 and J is TRBJ2-5, with D unclear. Between the trimmed V and J ends, which lost 0 bases and 1 base, there was a span of 7 bases. Germline loops: CDR1 SGHDT, CDR2 YYEEEE. The CDR3 length is 14 residues. The CDR3 nucleotides are TGTGCCAGCAGCTTGGATGGGCCCCAAGAGACCCAGTACTTC. It encodes CASSLDGPQETQYF.

By share of the sample, this clone is medium-sized. The chain recombines TRBV29-1 with TRBJ2-7, with 7 nucleotides matching TRBD1. With 3 bases clipped from V and 2 bases from J, the junction kept 1 base outside the gene matches. Germline CDR1 reads SQVTM; CDR2 reads ANQGSEA. The CDR3 runs to 12 residues. The CDR3 region has the DNA TGCAGCGTTGAGGGGACAGCCTACGAGCAGTACTTC. This encodes CSVEGTAYEQYF.

This rearrangement joins TRBV30 to TRBJ2-1; D uncertain. CDR1 is GTSNPN and CDR2 is SVGIG in the germline V gene (reference sequence). V lost 0 bases and J lost 7, with 16 bases in between. The CDR3 spans 15 residues. This CDR3 is CAWSVSGGPGNEQFF. In nucleotides, the CDR3 is TGTGCCTGGAGTGTATCGGGCGGACCCGGGAATGAGCAGTTCTTC.

This rearrangement joins TRBV5-1 to TRBJ2-7; D is perhaps TRBD1 (6 bases). The CDR3 consists of 14 residues. The germline V and J ends were trimmed by 2 bases and 0 bases, with 9 bases remaining between them. The V gene's germline CDR1 is SGHRS and CDR2 YFSETQ. CDR3 nucleotides: TGCGCCAGCAGCTTTACAGGGAGCTCCTACGAGCAGTACTTC. This codes for CASSFTGSSYEQYF.